This T cell receptor (beta chain) stems from a study of T cells in Graves' hyperthyroidism and ophthalmopathy. Study-wide points: In blood, most of the thyroid clonotypes expanded above 0.001 were also present.

TCR beta CDR3 regions were amplified from RNA. In the first-round RT-PCR of the TCR CDR3, the HTBI primer set was used. TCRdb recomputed calls from the multiplex PCR reads with MiXCR, one row per CDR3 protein. The repertoire includes hundreds of thousands of distinct CDR3 sequences, less than 15% of them detected once, and roughly a tenth sits in the top ten. This CDR3 contains 13 residues. Germline CDR1 MRHNA, CDR2 SNTAGT. The ends lost 6 bases at V and 4 bases at J; junction bases unmatched: 4. A few counts support this clonotype. Its antigen is unknown. Lactation, pregnancy, other autoimmune disease or uncontrolled infection led to exclusion of patients.

The rearrangement uses TRBV6-4 and TRBJ1-1; 8 nucleotides line up with TRBD1. The sample was blood. This clonotype originated in a woman aged 18-35 years with Graves' hyperthyroidism. In nucleotides, the CDR3 is TGTGCCAGCAGCGACAGGGGTGCCACTGAAGCTTTCTTT. Translation gives CASSDRGATEAFF.